These 6 T cell receptor beta chains were all obtained from the same sample, sequenced in a study of shared clonotypes between healthy human individuals. Libraries were prepared by immunoSEQ multiplex PCR; TCRdb keeps only in-frame clonotypes and omits some of them. The data hold 600,000 or so clones, with 90% to 95% observed a single time. Naive CD8 cells were CD45RO-negative, positively selected for CCR7, excluding terminally differentiated effector memory CD45RA+ cells. Sample: naive CD8+ T cells sorted from blood. The receptors derive from a woman in her 30s in good health.

The chain links TRBV28 to TRBJ2-7, with D perhaps matching TRBD2 (5 bases). The CDR3 loop spans 14 amino acids. Germline values: CDR1 MDHEN, CDR2 SYDVKM. V dropped 4 bases and J dropped 3 bases, with 13 bases sitting between them. The CDR3 loop is CASSSAGGNYEQYF. CDR3 DNA: TGTGCCAGCAGTTCGGCGGGCGGTAACTACGAGCAGTACTTC. Supplemented by reference TRBV28 and TRBJ2-7, the full variable domain reads DVKVTQSSRYLVKRTGEKVFLECVQDMDHENMFWYRQDPGLGLRLIYFSYDVKMKEKGDIPEGYSVSREKKERFSLILESASTNQTSMYLCASSSAGGNYEQYFGPGTRLTVT.

Notes on this clone: Other DNA sequences from this sample encode an identical CDR3 as well. The chain carries TRBV27 and TRBJ2-7; 7 bases are a match to TRBD2. The CDR3 is made up of 14 amino acids. Germline CDR1 reads MNHEY; CDR2 reads SMNVEV (reference sequence). The junction had 3 bases not matched to a gene; V was cut back by 1 base and J by 3 bases. In nucleotides, the CDR3 is TGTGCCAGCAGTTTATTGGCGGGGGACTACGAGCAGTACTTC. This gives the protein CASSLLAGDYEQYF.

V usage is TRBV7-9 and J usage is TRBJ1-2; tentative D call: TRBD1 (5 bases). Germline V gene data show CDR1 as SEHNR and CDR2 as FQNEAQ (reference sequence). Between the trimmed V and J ends, which lost 4 bases and 4 bases, there was a span of 13 bases. The CDR3 consists of 14 residues. As DNA, the CDR3 is TGTGCCAGCAGCTATACCGACAGCACCTATGGCTACACCTTC. Its protein is CASSYTDSTYGYTF.

This chain joins TRBV6-5 and TRBJ2-7; D is perhaps TRBD2 (6 bases). The CDR3 totals 16 residues. V shed 2 bases and J shed 2 bases, with 16 bases lying between them. Germline V gene data show CDR1 as MNHEY and CDR2 as SVGAGI. CDR3 loop: CASSYREASEAYEQYF. CDR3 in DNA: TGTGCCAGCAGTTACAGAGAGGCTAGCGAGGCCTACGAGCAGTACTTC.

This clone was seen a single time. Other DNA sequences from this sample encode an identical CDR3 as well. The gene calls are TRBV27 and TRBJ2-7; TRBD2 aligns across 7 bases. The germline gives CDR1 MNHEY, CDR2 SMNVEV (reference sequence). J gave up 0 bases and V 5 bases, and 7 bases lay outside the gene matches. The CDR3 loop spans 15 amino acids. The CDR3 region is CASSLGGSGSYEQYF. In DNA, the CDR3 is TGTGCCAGCAGTCTGGGCGGGAGTGGCTCCTACGAGCAGTACTTC.

The chain recombines TRBV15 with TRBJ2-2; D is unclear. This CDR3 has 16 amino acids. Germline-derived CDR1 and CDR2 are LNHNV and YYDKDF (reference sequence). Trimming cost V 2 bases and J 0 bases, with 10 bases left between them. In DNA, the CDR3 is TGTGCCACCAGCAGACCCTCCACCGCGAACACCGGGGAGCTGTTTTTT. Translating it yields CATSRPSTANTGELFF.